The 9 T cell receptor beta chains below all came from one sample that was sequenced in a study of T cell responses to AZD1222 COVID-19 vaccine. Clones were sequenced by immunoSEQ multiplex PCR, and TCRdb holds only the in-frame ones, with some missing. In the table there are around 160,000 clones, 85% to 95% of which are singletons. The starting material was peripheral blood, obtained on day 0 of AZD1222 vaccination. The receptors stem from an adult in good health.

The chain carries TRBV7-9 and TRBJ1-1, with 7 nucleotides matching TRBD1. With V trimmed by 0 bases and J by 5 bases, 6 bases remained unmatched. CDR1 SEHNR and CDR2 FQNEAQ come from the germline V gene (reference sequence). The CDR3 totals 15 residues. The CDR3 region has the DNA TGTGCCAGCAGCTTAGCAACAGGGGCGGCGACTGAAGCTTTCTTT. Encoded protein: CASSLATGAATEAFF.

The chain recombines TRBV6-1 with TRBJ2-1; 7 positions agree with TRBD2. Germline V gene data show CDR1 as MNHNS and CDR2 as SASEGT. CDR3 length: 14 residues. With 2 bases clipped from V and 3 bases from J, the junction kept 1 base outside the gene matches. The CDR3 DNA reads TGTGCCAGCAGTGAACTAGCGGACTACAATGAGCAGTTCTTC. Amino acids: CASSELADYNEQFF.

CDR3 in amino acids: CASSEWVSGKNEQYF. The CDR3 DNA reads as TGCGCCAGCAGTGAGTGGGTTAGCGGGAAAAACGAGCAGTACTTC. V usage is TRBV10-2 and J usage is TRBJ2-7, with 8 bases matching TRBD2. V was clipped by 1 base and J by 5 bases; unmatched bases: 7. CDR3 size: 15 residues. In germline, CDR1 is WSHSY, CDR2 SAAADI.

This chain connects TRBV10-3 to TRBJ1-1; 7 bases are shared with TRBD1. After removal of 0 bases from V and 1 base from J, the junction contained 2 bases not matched to a gene. The CDR3 runs to 15 residues. From germline, CDR1 is ENHRY and CDR2 SYGVKD. CDR3 loop: CAISESYRGNTEAFF. The CDR3 coding sequence is TGTGCCATCAGTGAGTCCTACAGGGGGAACACTGAAGCTTTCTTT.

The rearrangement joins TRBV3-1 (or the pseudogene TRBV3-2) to TRBJ1-1, with D tentatively TRBD1 (6 bases). Germline V gives CDR1 LGHDT, CDR2 YNNKEL (reference sequence). CDR3 length: 15 amino acids. Between the trimmed V and J ends, which lost 4 bases and 1 base, there was a span of 13 bases. CDR3: CASSLRTVGNTEAFF. CDR3 coding DNA: TGTGCCAGCAGCCTTCGGACAGTGGGGAACACTGAAGCTTTCTTT.

The chain carries TRBV23-1 and TRBJ1-5; 8 bases are shared with TRBD1. TRBV23-1 is an ORF, with its function uncertain. With V trimmed by 8 bases and J by 6 bases, 15 bases remained unmatched. The CDR3 covers 16 residues. The CDR3 coding sequence is TGCGCCAGCTCTCTACAGGGGGGGCGAATTGGTCAGCCCCAGCATTTT. Translating it yields CASSLQGGRIGQPQHF.

The rearrangement links TRBV7-3 to TRBJ2-7; D is unresolved. V dropped 5 bases and J dropped 4 bases, with 12 bases sitting between them. From germline, CDR1 is SGHTA and CDR2 FQGTGA. This CDR3 contains 13 residues. The chain's CDR3 is CASSPRRNYEQYF. CDR3 nucleotide sequence: TGTGCCAGCAGCCCCAGGCGGAATTACGAGCAGTACTTC.

The J gene is TRBJ2-1, the V gene TRBV4-1, with 8 bases identical to TRBD2. The CDR3 runs to 17 residues. The V segment lost 1 base and the J segment 9 bases; nucleotides outside the gene matches: 14. Per germline, CDR1 MGHRA and CDR2 YSYEKL. Here the CDR3 DNA reads TGCGCCAGCAGCCAAGTTGTCGTACTAGCGGTCCCCCTTGAGCAGTTCTTC. It is translated as CASSQVVVLAVPLEQFF.

The chain uses TRBV5-8 and TRBJ1-5, with D tentatively TRBD1 (5 bases). The germline V gene encodes CDR1 SGHTS and CDR2 YDEGEE. The germline V and J ends were trimmed by 4 bases and 3 bases, with 11 bases remaining between them. The CDR3 runs to 14 residues. As DNA, the CDR3 is TGTGCCAGCAGCATAGACAGAGTCAATCAGCCCCAGCATTTT. Its protein is CASSIDRVNQPQHF.